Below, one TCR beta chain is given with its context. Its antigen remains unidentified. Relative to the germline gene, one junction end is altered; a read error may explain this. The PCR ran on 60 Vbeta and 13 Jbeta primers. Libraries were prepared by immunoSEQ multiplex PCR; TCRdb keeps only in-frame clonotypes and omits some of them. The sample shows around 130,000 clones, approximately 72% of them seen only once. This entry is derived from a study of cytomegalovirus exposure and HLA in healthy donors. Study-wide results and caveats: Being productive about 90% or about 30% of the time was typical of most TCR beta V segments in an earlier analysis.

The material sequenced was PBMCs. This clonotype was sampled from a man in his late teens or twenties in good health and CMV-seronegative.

The CDR3 nucleotides read TGTACCAGCAGTCCCCGGACAGGGAGGGATGAAAAACTGTTTTTT. Protein: CTSSPRTGRDEKLFF. The chain joins TRBV27 to TRBJ1-4, with 8 bases identical to TRBD1. Germline-derived CDR1 and CDR2 are MNHEY and SMNVEV (reference sequence). The CDR3 extends over 15 amino acids.